What follows describes a single T cell receptor beta chain. Its matching antigen is unknown. Every TCR beta cDNA library bore unique molecular identifiers. MiXCR was run by TCRdb on the PCR reads, yielding one entry per CDR3 protein. The data contain approximately 660,000 distinct CDR3 sequences, approximately 60% of them singletons. The sample comes from a study of post-analysis software for immune sequencing data. General observations from the study: The study found TRBV5-6, TRBV5-1 and TRBV20-1 among five or six TRBV segments more frequent in patients than controls.

The CDR3 sequence is 13 residues long. Deletions cut 2 bases from V and 8 bases from J, with 10 bases between. CDR1 is GTSNPN, CDR2 SVGIG, per germline (reference sequence). The V gene is TRBV30, the J gene TRBJ1-6; D is unresolved. Sequenced input: blood. The sequence was obtained from a girl aged 2 to 9 with multiple sclerosis. The CDR3 region has the DNA TGTGCCTGGAGTTCCGAGGGAGATTCACCCCTCCACTTT. Protein product: CAWSSEGDSPLHF.